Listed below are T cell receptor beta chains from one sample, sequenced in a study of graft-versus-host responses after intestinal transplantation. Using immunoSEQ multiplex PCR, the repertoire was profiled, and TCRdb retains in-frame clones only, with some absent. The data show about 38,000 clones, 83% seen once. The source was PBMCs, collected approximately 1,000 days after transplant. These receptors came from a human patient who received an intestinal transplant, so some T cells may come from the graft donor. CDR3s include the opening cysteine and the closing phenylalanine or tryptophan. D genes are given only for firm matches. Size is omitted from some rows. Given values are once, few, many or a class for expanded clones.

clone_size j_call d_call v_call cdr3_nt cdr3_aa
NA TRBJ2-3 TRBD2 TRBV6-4 TGTGCCAGCAGTGGGACTAGCGGCACAGATACGCAGTATTTT CASSGTSGTDTQYF
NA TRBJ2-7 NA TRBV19 TGTGCCAGTAGTATCGCCGGGGCTCGATACGAGCAGTACTTC CASSIAGARYEQYF
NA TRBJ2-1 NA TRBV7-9 TGTGCCAGCAGCCCCCACTTTGAGCAGTTCTTC CASSPHFEQFF
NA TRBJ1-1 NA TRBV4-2 TGTGCCAGCAGCGGGCTAACCGGAGTGAACACTGAAGCTTTCTTT CASSGLTGVNTEAFF
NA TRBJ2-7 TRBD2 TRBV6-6 TGTGCCAGCAGTTACTCAGCGGGAGCTTTGGACGAGCAGTACTTC CASSYSAGALDEQYF
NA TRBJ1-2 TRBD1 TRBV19 TGTGCCAGTAGTATAGTCGGACAGGACTACTATGGCTACACCTTC CASSIVGQDYYGYTF
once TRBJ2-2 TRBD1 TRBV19 TGTGCCAGTACACCCCGGACAGGGGCGAACACCGGGGAGCTGTTTTTT CASTPRTGANTGELFF
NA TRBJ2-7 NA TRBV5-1 TGCGCCAGCAGCTTCGGGGACTTCGCTCCCTACGAGCAGTACTTC CASSFGDFAPYEQYF
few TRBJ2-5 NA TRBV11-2 TGTGCCAGCAGCTTAGATGGGGAGACCCAGTACTTC CASSLDGETQYF
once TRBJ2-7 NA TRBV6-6 TGTGCCAGCAGCCAGTCTCCCGGGGGCGGGAGCTACGAGCAGTACTTC CASSQSPGGGSYEQYF
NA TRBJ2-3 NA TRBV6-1 TGTGCCAGCAGTGAAGCGAACGCGTTAGATACGCAGTATTTT CASSEANALDTQYF
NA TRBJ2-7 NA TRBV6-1 TGTGCCAGCAGTGAGCAGGGCGAGAGCTCCTACGAGCAGTACTTC CASSEQGESSYEQYF
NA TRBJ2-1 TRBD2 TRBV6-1 TGTGCCAGCAGTGCACTCCCGGGACTAGCGGGGCAGAGCTCCTACAATGAGCAGTTCTTC CASSALPGLAGQSSYNEQFF
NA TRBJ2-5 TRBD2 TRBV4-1 TGCGCCAGCAGCCAGACTGGCGGGGGGGGCCAAGAGACCCAGTACTTC CASSQTGGGGQETQYF
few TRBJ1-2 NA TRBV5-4 TGTGCCAGCAGCACCCCCGGGACCGGGATGCCTGGCTACACCTTC CASSTPGTGMPGYTF
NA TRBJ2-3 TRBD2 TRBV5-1 TGCGCCAGCAGCCATTTACCGGGACTAGCGGGAGTGGGAGATACGCAGTATTTT CASSHLPGLAGVGDTQYF
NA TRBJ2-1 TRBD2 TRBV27 TGTGCCAGCAGTACCCTCCCCGGACTAGACAATGAGCAGTTCTTC CASSTLPGLDNEQFF
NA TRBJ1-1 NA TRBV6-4 TGTGCCAGCAGTGACGTACTTACGAACACTGAAGCTTTCTTT CASSDVLTNTEAFF
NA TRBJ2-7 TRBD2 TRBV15 TGTGCCACCAGTAGCGGGGGGACGTCTTACGAGCAGTACTTC CATSSGGTSYEQYF
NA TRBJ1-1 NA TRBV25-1 TGTGCCAGCAGTGGGGGGGCGGGGAACACTGAAGCTTTCTTT CASSGGAGNTEAFF
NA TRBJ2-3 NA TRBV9 TGTGCCAGCAGCGCTTTTAGTTTAGGGACAGATACGCAGTATTTT CASSAFSLGTDTQYF
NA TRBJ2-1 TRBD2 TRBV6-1 TGTGCCAGCAGTGAAAAGGCTAGCGGGGGGGGTGAGCAGTTCTTC CASSEKASGGGEQFF
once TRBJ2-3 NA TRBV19 TGTGCCAGTAGTATTTCCACCGCTAGCACAGATACGCAGTATTTT CASSISTASTDTQYF
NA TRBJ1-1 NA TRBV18 TGTGCCAGCTCACCAACCTTGAACACTGAAGCTTTCTTT CASSPTLNTEAFF
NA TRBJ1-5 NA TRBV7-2 TGTGCCAGCAGCTTAGTCGTAGGACAGAATCAGCCCCAGCATTTT CASSLVVGQNQPQHF
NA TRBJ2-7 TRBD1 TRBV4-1 TGCGCCAGCAGCCAAGATAAGGCGGAGACAGGGCCCTACGAGCAGTACTTC CASSQDKAETGPYEQYF
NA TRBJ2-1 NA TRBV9 TGTGCCAGCAGCGTAGCGGGTACATACAATGAGCAGTTCTTC CASSVAGTYNEQFF
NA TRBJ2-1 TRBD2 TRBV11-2 TGTGCCAGCAGCGCCGAGGGACTACCTCGGGAGCAGTTCTTC CASSAEGLPREQFF
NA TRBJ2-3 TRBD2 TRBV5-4 TGTGCCAGCAGCGAGGGACTAGCGGGGGGGCAGGTGCAGTATTTT CASSEGLAGGQVQYF
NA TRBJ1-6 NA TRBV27 TGTGCCAGCAGTTTAGCCAGGGGCCCTTTTTCACCCCTCCACTTT CASSLARGPFSPLHF
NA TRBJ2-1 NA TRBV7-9 TGTGCCAGCAGCCCCAGACTGGGTGTATCCTACAATGAGCAGTTCTTC CASSPRLGVSYNEQFF
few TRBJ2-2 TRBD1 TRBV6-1 TGTGCCAGCCCCGCTGGGACAGGGGACACCGGGGAGCTGTTTTTT CASPAGTGDTGELFF
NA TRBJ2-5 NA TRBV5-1 TGCGCCAGCAGCTACCGAACCGGGACAAAAGAGACCCAGTACTTC CASSYRTGTKETQYF
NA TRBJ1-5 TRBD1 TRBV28 TGTGCCAGCAGTATTAGGGGGACAGGCTACATTGGACGTCGGCCCCAGCATTTT CASSIRGTGYIGRRPQHF
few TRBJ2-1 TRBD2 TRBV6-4 TGTGCCAGCAGCGCCGAGGCGGGGGGCCACAATGAGCAGTTCTTC CASSAEAGGHNEQFF
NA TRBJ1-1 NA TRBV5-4 TGTGCCAGCAGCTTGGTCTTACCCAAAGGGGGGATAAGCACTGAAGCTTTCTTT CASSLVLPKGGISTEAFF
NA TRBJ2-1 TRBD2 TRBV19 TGTGCCACGAGGACTAGCGGGAGGAAGCAGTTCTTC CATRTSGRKQFF
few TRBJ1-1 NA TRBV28 TGTGCCAGCAGTAGGGACAACATGAACACTGAAGCTTTCTTT CASSRDNMNTEAFF
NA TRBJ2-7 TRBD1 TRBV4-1 TGCGCCAGCAGCCAGGCACCGGGACAGGGACTTTACGAGCAGTACTTC CASSQAPGQGLYEQYF
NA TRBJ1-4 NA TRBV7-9 TGTGCCAGCAGCTACGTAGGATCAACTAATGAAAAACTGTTTTTT CASSYVGSTNEKLFF
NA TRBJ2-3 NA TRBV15 TGTGCCACCAGCAGAGAGGCAGGGGGCACAGATACGCAGTATTTT CATSREAGGTDTQYF
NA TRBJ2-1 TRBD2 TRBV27 TGTGCCAGCAGTTTAGTGGGGGGGAGCTCCTACAATGAGCAGTTCTTC CASSLVGGSSYNEQFF
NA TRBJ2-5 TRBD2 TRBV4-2 TGTGCCAGCAGCCAAGGCGGGACTAGCGGGGGGGCCGAAGAGACCCAGTACTTC CASSQGGTSGGAEETQYF
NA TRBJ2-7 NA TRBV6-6 TGTGCCAGCAGTTACCTTGCGGAGGAGGAGGGCGAGCAGTACTTC CASSYLAEEEGEQYF
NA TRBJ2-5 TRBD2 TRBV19 TGTGCCAGTAGTACCGTAAGCGGGGGACCGCAAGAGACCCAGTACTTC CASSTVSGGPQETQYF
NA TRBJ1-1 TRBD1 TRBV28 TGTGCCAGCCGTCGACAGGGGTGGAACACTGAAGCTTTCTTT CASRRQGWNTEAFF
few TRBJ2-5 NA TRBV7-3 TGTGCCAGCAGCCGTTGGGAAAGAGAGACCCAGTACTTC CASSRWERETQYF
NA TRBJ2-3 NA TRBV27 TGTGCCAGCAGTTTAATCCGTGACACAGATACGCAGTATTTT CASSLIRDTDTQYF
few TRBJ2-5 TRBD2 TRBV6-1 TGTGCCAGCAGTGAAGGAGGCGGGGGGGAGACCCAGTACTTC CASSEGGGGETQYF
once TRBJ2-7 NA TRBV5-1 TGCGCCAGCAGCTCCCGGGACGACTACGAGCAGTACTTC CASSSRDDYEQYF
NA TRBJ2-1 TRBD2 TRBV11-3 TGTGCCAGTTCCCGGGGTCCACTAGCGGCTAGCTCCTACAATGAGCAGTTCTTC CASSRGPLAASSYNEQFF
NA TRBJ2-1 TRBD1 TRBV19 TGTGCCAGTAGTATTTGGGGACAGGGTAACAATGAGCAGTTCTTC CASSIWGQGNNEQFF
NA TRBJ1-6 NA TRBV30 TGTGCCTCAACTCCCGGGACACAGAATTCACCCCTCCACTTT CASTPGTQNSPLHF